These 18 T cell receptor beta chains originate from one sample sequenced in a study of T cell repertoires in cytomegalovirus infection. TCRdb redid the calling of the reads with MiXCR, one entry per CDR3 protein. The sample includes roughly 350,000 distinct CDR3 sequences, around a third of them seen just once. For these receptors, no antigen is known. Sample: cultured PBMCs, taken from culture after CMV antigen stimulation. These receptors were obtained from a human donor in good health (CMV status not recorded). Some clones in this sample may be carry-over from other donors' samples.

This clonotype was counted at least ten times. The CDR3 region is CASEDRAGQPQHF. The CDR3 nucleotides read TGTGCCAGTGAGGACAGGGCGGGACAGCCCCAGCATTTT. V and J are TRBV19 and TRBJ1-5; 8 nucleotides match TRBD1. The CDR3 runs to 13 residues. The V gene's germline CDR1 is LNHDA and CDR2 SQIVND (reference sequence). V was pared by 8 bases and J by 7 bases, with 7 bases of the junction left unmatched.

This clonotype has just one count. The rearrangement links TRBV19 to TRBJ1-1; weak D call: TRBD1 (6 bases). CDR1 is LNHDA and CDR2 is SQIVND in the germline V gene (reference sequence). This CDR3 region has 17 residues. Deletions cut 6 bases from V and 0 bases from J, with 20 bases between. The CDR3 DNA reads TGTGCCAGTAGGACCCAAGGACAGAGCCTCATGAACACTGAAGCTTTCTTT. The encoded protein is CASRTQGQSLMNTEAFF. Full variable domain (outside the CDR3, taken from reference TRBV19 and TRBJ1-1): DGGITQSPKYLFRKEGQNVTLSCEQNLNHDAMYWYRQDPGQGLRLIYYSQIVNDFQKGDIAEGYSVSREKKESFPLTVTSAQKNPTAFYLCASRTQGQSLMNTEAFFGQGTRLTVV.

This clonotype has more than one count but fewer than ten. Relative to the germline gene, one junction end is altered; a read error may explain this. This chain joins TRBV5-8 and TRBJ2-1; 11 bases fit TRBD2. CDR1 is SGHTS and CDR2 is YDEGEE in the germline V gene. The CDR3 covers 15 residues. CDR3 sequence: CASTLGRLAGNEQFF. The CDR3 DNA sequence: TGTGCCAGCACCTTGGGTCGACTAGCGGGAAATGAGCAGTTCTTC.

Ten or more counts support this clonotype. The chain joins TRBV10-3 to TRBJ2-2, with TRBD1 matching over 7 bases. The junction had 7 bases not matched to a gene; V was cut back by 3 bases and J by 6 bases. This CDR3 contains 15 residues. CDR1 is ENHRY, CDR2 SYGVKD, per germline. CDR3 loop: CAISEENRGAGELFF. The CDR3 coding sequence is TGTGCCATCAGTGAAGAGAACAGGGGAGCCGGGGAGCTGTTTTTT.

The rearrangement joins TRBV15 to TRBJ1-5; D unresolved. The CDR3 runs 15 residues. The ends were cut back, 0 bases at V and 0 bases at J, with 6 bases in the middle. Germline CDR1 LNHNV, CDR2 YYDKDF (reference sequence). CDR3 region: CATSREQGSNQPQHF. The CDR3 DNA sequence: TGTGCCACCAGCAGAGAACAAGGTAGCAATCAGCCCCAGCATTTT.

This clonotype has more than one count but fewer than ten. The chain carries TRBV6-1 and TRBJ2-5, with D perhaps matching TRBD1 (6 bases). Germline V gene lookup returns CDR1 MNHNS and CDR2 SASEGT. Trimming removed 6 bases from V and 2 bases from J, with 10 bases in between. The CDR3 totals 13 residues. Here the CDR3 reads CASRRTVQETQYF. The CDR3 DNA reads as TGTGCCAGCAGGAGGACAGTTCAAGAGACCCAGTACTTC.

This clonotype occurred a few times. The CDR3 DNA is TGTGCCAGCAGTTTCGAACGAGGACATCCGAACACTGAAGCTTTCTTT. Protein product: CASSFERGHPNTEAFF. The chain couples TRBV6-2 or TRBV6-3 to TRBJ1-1, with D maybe TRBD1 (5 bases). Germline values: CDR1 MNHEY, CDR2 SVGEGT. V shed 4 bases and J shed 1 base, with 16 bases lying between them. The CDR3 is 16 residues long.

The chain recombines TRBV20-1 with TRBJ2-4; a possible D gene is TRBD2 (6 bases). V was shortened by 2 bases and J by 2 bases, with 13 bases between the two germline ends. This CDR3 has 15 amino acids. Germline V lookup: CDR1 DFQATT, CDR2 SNEGSKA (reference sequence). The CDR3 loop is CSARSGGRTKNIQYF. The CDR3 DNA reads as TGCAGTGCTAGATCCGGGGGTCGCACCAAAAACATTCAGTACTTC.

There are a few counts of this clonotype. The gene calls are TRBV7-8 and TRBJ2-1, with 13 bases aligning to TRBD2. The CDR3 is 18 amino acids. V gave up 4 bases and J gave up 1 base; unmatched junction bases: 7. The germline V gene has CDR1 SGHVS and CDR2 FQNEAQ. The DNA for the CDR3 is TGTGCCAGCAGCTCCCGACTAGCGGGAGGTCGATCCTACAATGAGCAGTTCTTC. Amino acids: CASSSRLAGGRSYNEQFF. The full variable domain, with the rest looked up from reference TRBV7-8 and TRBJ2-1, is GAGVSQSPRYKVAKRGQDVALRCDPISGHVSLFWYQQALGQGPEFLTYFQNEAQLDKSGLPSDRFFAERPEGSVSTLKIQRTQQEDSAVYLCASSSRLAGGRSYNEQFFGPGTRLTVL.

As to this clonotype: This may be a read error: a much more frequent sequence differs by one nucleotide. The chain is built from TRBV10-3 and TRBJ1-6; D is undetermined. Trimming left V 4 bases short and J 5 bases short, with 9 bases between. This CDR3 spans 14 amino acids. From germline, CDR1 is ENHRY and CDR2 SYGVKD. CDR3 amino acids: CAISGHSNNSPLHF. DNA of the CDR3: TGTGCCATCAGTGGTCACAGCAATAATTCACCCCTCCACTTT.

V and J are TRBV29-1 and TRBJ1-5; 9 bases are a match to TRBD1. V shed 6 bases and J 7 bases; nucleotides not matched to a gene: 10. The CDR3 totals 14 residues. Germline CDR1 is SQVTM and CDR2 is ANQGSEA. The DNA for the CDR3 is TGCAGCGTCGCCTCCGGACAGGGGCGGCAGCCCCAGCATTTT. Translation: CSVASGQGRQPQHF.

There are a few counts of this clonotype. CDR3 amino acids: CASRPTGTYGYTF. The CDR3 DNA follows: TGTGCCAGCAGGCCGACAGGGACCTATGGCTACACCTTC. The V call is TRBV6-5, the J call TRBJ1-2; 7 nucleotides match TRBD1. CDR1 is MNHEY, CDR2 SVGAGI, per germline. Trimming took 6 bases from V and 4 from J; bases not matched to a gene: 5. There are 13 residues in the CDR3.

This chain links TRBV7-8 with TRBJ2-7; D is possibly TRBD1 (6 bases). V was clipped by 2 bases and J by 4 bases, with 12 bases between them. Per germline, CDR1 SGHVS and CDR2 FQNEAQ. The CDR3 contains 14 residues. The CDR3 bases are TGTGCCAGCAGCTTATACCCAGGGGCTTACGAGCAGTACTTC. Translating it yields CASSLYPGAYEQYF.

The chain is built from TRBV7-2 and TRBJ2-1; the D gene is possibly TRBD1 (6 bases). Trimming left V 4 bases short and J 0 bases short, with 16 bases between. CDR1 is SGHTA, CDR2 FQGNSA, per germline. The CDR3 is 17 residues long. This chain's CDR3 is CASSWTRDTSSYNEQFF. The CDR3 coding sequence is TGTGCCAGCAGCTGGACTCGGGACACGAGCTCCTACAATGAGCAGTTCTTC.

The chain uses TRBV7-9 and TRBJ2-1, with D unresolved. Germline V gives CDR1 SEHNR, CDR2 FQNEAQ (reference sequence). V lost 2 bases and J lost 10, with 21 bases in between. The CDR3 covers 16 residues. The CDR3 loop reads CASSLPLATSIVEQFF. The CDR3 bases are TGTGCCAGCAGCTTACCCCTTGCGACATCTATCGTCGAGCAGTTCTTC.

This sequence joins TRBV12-3 or TRBV12-4 and TRBJ1-1; 7 bases map to TRBD1. V lost 6 bases, J lost 1 base, and 5 bases stayed unmatched. This CDR3 comprises 14 residues. CDR3 DNA sequence: TGTGCCAGCAGGACGACAGGGCCGAACACTGAAGCTTTCTTT. Encoded protein: CASRTTGPNTEAFF.

This rearrangement joins TRBV7-2 to TRBJ1-2, with 11 bases identical to TRBD1. Trimming at V came to 1 base and at J to 3 bases, leaving 7 bases not matched to a gene. The CDR3 totals 17 residues. CDR1 and CDR2 (germline): SGHTA, FQGNSA. The CDR3 sequence: CASSLVPPGQGDYGYTF. The CDR3 nucleotides are TGTGCCAGCAGCTTAGTCCCCCCGGGACAGGGGGACTATGGCTACACCTTC.

This clonotype was seen only a few times. The chain joins TRBV12-3 or TRBV12-4 to TRBJ1-2; D is ambiguous. The CDR3 extends over 13 amino acids. Trimming removed 11 bases at V and 2 bases at J, with 15 bases between. CDR3 coding DNA: TGTGCCTTCTCGTCACCCGGAAACTATGGCTACACCTTC. Translated: CAFSSPGNYGYTF.